Below, one TCR beta chain is given with its context. Its antigen target is currently unknown. There are no base qualities to consult, and no much larger clone falls within one base. For repertoire sequencing, TCR beta CDR3 regions were amplified from RNA transcripts. The first round of RT-PCR was done with HTBI primers and the Qiagen OneStep RT-PCR kit, and was followed by a second round of multiplex PCR, then size selection and purification. Libraries were sequenced paired-end with 100 bp reads on an Illumina HiSeq2000. On the study's bioinformatics: SOAPnuke was used for read processing, and reads with adapters, uncalled bases, a mean Phred below 15, or no exact constant-primer or identifier match were discarded. COPE v1.2.5 was used to merge the high-quality paired reads. Each unique nucleotide sequence was treated as a clonotype, and MiTCR v1.1 was used to align the clonotypes to the IMGT TRB V, D and J references. The analysis was limited to V-J combinations with a frequency above 0.0001, which together covered approximately 99% of repertoires. For each V-J combination, a TCR clonal expansion and chaos score was defined as the ratio of F50 clonal expansion to chaos observed in the TCRdist matrix. Welch's t-statistics and random forest were used to narrow the features down to around 12 V-J combinations, which were then fed into a naive Bayes classifier. Thyroid-blood repertoire similarity was quantified with the Morisita-Horn index. Clones were called with MiXCR by TCRdb after fastp trimmed the public reads at Q25, and only in-frame beta chains were retained. Records with the same CDR3 protein are collapsed into one entry carrying the most frequent genes and DNA. These V and J calls are TCRdb output, not the study's own analysis. Present in this sample are 650,000 to 800,000 distinct CDR3 sequences, about 41% of which were seen just once. The ten largest clonotypes hold around 3% of the sample.

Ophthalmopathy patients had moderately to severely active disease, Clinical Activity Score of at least 3, NOSPECS grade of at least 4, and disease duration under 3 months. Anyone with other autoimmune diseases, uncontrolled infections, pregnancy or lactation was excluded from the study. Diagnosis was based on clinical symptoms, serum thyroxine, TRAb, thyroid ultrasound and orbital computed tomography. Ficoll-Paque density gradient centrifugation was used to isolate PBMCs from around 9.1 ml of fresh peripheral blood. Total RNA was extracted using Trizol reagent, and RNA quality was checked on an Agilent 2100 Bioanalyzer. V was cut back by 5 bases and J by 11 bases, leaving a gap of 9 bases between them. Including cysteine and phenylalanine, the CDR3 has 11 amino acids. The CDR3 DNA has 33 bases and is translated from base 1. As encoded in the germline V gene, CDR1 is MGHDK while CDR2 is SYGVNS. This specimen belongs to a study of Graves' ophthalmopathy and Graves' hyperthyroidism (dated 2018 in TCRdb). With respect to the entire study: Peripheral blood was collected before any treatment was given, at the time of initial diagnosis. The study used signatures of the TCR beta repertoire to tell Graves' ophthalmopathy apart from Graves' hyperthyroidism and to predict which patients would progress to ophthalmopathy. In total, under 150 blood samples were TCR-sequenced: 40 to 45 ophthalmopathy, some 72 hyperthyroidism and some 17 hyperthyroidism-to-ophthalmopathy patients. To explore V-J signatures that distinguish ophthalmopathy from hyperthyroidism, a discovery set of about a hundred patients was enrolled, made up of 40 to 45 with ophthalmopathy and roughly 55 with stable hyperthyroidism. An independent validation cohort was composed of some 19 hyperthyroidism patients and over 15 patients who later progressed from hyperthyroidism to ophthalmopathy. T-cell repertoires of thyroid tissue and blood were compared in 5 or 6 hyperthyroidism patients. Once sampling was done, hyperthyroidism patients were given methimazole at a starting dose of 30 mg daily, while ophthalmopathy patients were given high-dose intravenous methylprednisolone.

General findings and caveats noted by the study authors: Sample size was not predetermined statistically, and investigators were not blinded to group allocation. Most expanded thyroid clonotypes with a frequency above 0.001 also appeared in blood, which suggests that blood repertoires may reflect the immune response in the thyroid. In validation, the model predicted ophthalmopathy progression with about 71% sensitivity and 72.22% specificity; some 13 predicted patients were CT-confirmed with GO in a median of around 6 months. In cross-validation, the 13-signature model distinguished ophthalmopathy from stable hyperthyroidism with approximately 90% sensitivity and approximately 81% specificity, while in the test set the corresponding values were roughly 80% and 75%.

The rearrangement joined TRBV25-1 to TRBJ1-4, with no D gene named confidently. This receptor was identified in an adult man with Graves' ophthalmopathy. Sequencing was done on a sample of peripheral blood. The CDR3 corresponds to CASSFAGKLFF. The DNA sequence follows: TGTGCCAGCAGTTTCGCCGGGAAACTGTTTTTT.